This T cell receptor beta chain was profiled in a study of vaccination effects on CD4 cells after COVID-19. Broader study findings: Convalescent patients in the study were few, and early post-infection timepoints were absent.

Sequencing was preceded by expansion of antigen-specific CD4+ T cells with viral peptide pools in the ViraFEST assay. Upon completion of more than 9 days in culture, CD4+ T cells were isolated. This individual tested PCR-positive for SARS-CoV-2 infection between March and December 2020. All participants had two doses of either the BNT162b2 or mRNA-1273 vaccine. With regard to this clone: Its specificity is not known. The junction differs from germline at one of its ends, possibly a read error. The same CDR3 also results from other DNA sequences found in this sample.

Germline CDR1 and CDR2: SGHRS and YFSETQ. The CDR3 is 16 residues long. Using immunoSEQ multiplex PCR, the repertoire was profiled, and TCRdb retains in-frame clones only, with some absent. The sample holds more than 13,000 clones; about 70% are singletons and the top ten take 20% to 25%. The chain is built from TRBV5-1 and TRBJ2-2; maybe TRBD1 (6 bases). Sequenced material: CD4+ T cells from PBMCs cultured with HCoV-NL63 spike peptides, taken after COVID-19 vaccination. The receptor was derived from a human donor who had a prior SARS-CoV-2 infection. CDR3 loop: CASSLLPGVQTGELFF. The CDR3 coding sequence is TGCGCCAGTAGCTTGCTTCCAGGGGTACAAACCGGGGAGCTGTTTTTT.